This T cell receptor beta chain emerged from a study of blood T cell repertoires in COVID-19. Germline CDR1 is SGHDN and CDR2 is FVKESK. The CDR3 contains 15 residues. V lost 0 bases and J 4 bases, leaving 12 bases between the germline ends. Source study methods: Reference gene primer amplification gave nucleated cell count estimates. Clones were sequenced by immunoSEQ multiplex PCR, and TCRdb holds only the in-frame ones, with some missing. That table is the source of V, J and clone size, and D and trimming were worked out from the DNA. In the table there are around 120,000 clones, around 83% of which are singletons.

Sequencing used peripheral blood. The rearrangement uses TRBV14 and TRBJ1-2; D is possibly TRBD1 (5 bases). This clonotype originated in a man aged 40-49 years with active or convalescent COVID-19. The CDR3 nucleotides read TGTGCCAGCAGCCAAGATTTCCAGGGAGGCTATGGCTACACCTTC. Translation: CASSQDFQGGYGYTF.